Included here is one T cell receptor beta chain sequence, with context. Its antigen is not yet known. Base qualities were left out, and no much larger clone turns up one base away. Library prep was done by 5' RACE. A second PCR of about 6 to 11 cycles was performed with a sample-barcoded 5' primer and a J-beta primer mix. A unique molecular identifier was introduced onto each TCR beta cDNA molecule by a template-switch 5' adaptor carrying 12 random nucleotides. Each sample yielded at least 2.5 million CDR3-containing paired-end reads. First-strand cDNA was synthesized from all RNA with the Mint cDNA synthesis kit, primed by a TRBC-specific oligonucleotide. Following uracil-DNA glycosylase treatment, all cDNA underwent a first 18-cycle PCR with the universal primers M1SS and BC2_uni_R. Concerning the study's data processing: Each sample was normalized by randomly selecting 1 million high-quality reads, each carrying a distinct molecular identifier. Reads sharing molecular identifiers were discarded rather than binned into consensus sequences. CDR3 identification, clonotype clustering and error correction used MiTCR with a Q25 quality threshold and the strictest error-elimination algorithm. A nonparametric unseen species model using Euler transformation provided a lower-bound estimate of total TCR beta diversity. TCRdb redid the processing of the public reads, applying fastp at Q25 and MiXCR, and retained in-frame beta chains. Rows are combined by CDR3 protein, so each entry shows the most common genes and DNA. The V and J calls were not made by the authors but by TCRdb's processing. This sample is represented by around 2 million distinct CDR3 sequences; 35% to 50% of them were singletons. The ten largest clones capture 23% of the sample.

This entry is derived from a study of blood T cells in healthy people across ages (dated by TCRdb to between 2014 and 2017). Broadly, across the study: Template switching captured roughly one uniquely barcoded TCR beta cDNA molecule per two T cells in model experiments. The study measured age-related changes in TCR beta repertoire diversity using deep sequencing normalized with unique cDNA molecular identifiers. The donors were split into four age groups: young (average about 15 years), middle-aged (roughly 39), aged (approximately 60) and long-lived (about 82). To avoid experimental bias, donors of different ages were distributed randomly across sequencing lanes. For two donors (one aged 18 to 30 and one aged 80 or older), the study analyzed two additional independent replicas of 1 million unique cDNA reads from the same blood draw. Summary of the overall study and its limitations: Observed TCR beta diversity correlated strongly with the percentage of naive T cells measured by flow cytometry. Bulk unsorted PBMC profiling prevented conclusive comparison of naive and antigen-experienced compartments. Donor CMV infection status was unknown, potentially confounding age-related changes in expanded clonotypes. Compared with the aged group, more naive CD4+ T cells, fewer expanded clones and increased TCR diversity were shown by the long-lived group, suggesting age selection. As age increased, observed TCR beta diversity per million T cells dropped in a roughly linear way, and a significant reduction was already evident by age around 41. Estimates of total diversity based on one million sequenced T cells were regarded as lower bounds and as underestimates.

The germline V gene encodes CDR1 SGHTA and CDR2 FQGNSA. The CDR3 holds 13 amino acids from the cysteine to the phenylalanine. CDR3 DNA only is kept here, 39 bases in frame from base 1. Donors were 40 or so systemically healthy Caucasian individuals from Russia aged roughly 6 to 90 years. Each donor gave about 9.8 milliliters of peripheral blood, drawn into EDTA-treated Vacutainer tubes. Ficoll-Paque density-gradient centrifugation was used to isolate PBMCs, with at least 7 million obtained per sample. Total RNA was extracted from PBMCs with Trizol reagent, with at least 6 micrograms obtained per sample. The percentages of naive CD45RAhigh/CD27high T cells were determined by flow cytometry on a PBMC aliquot from every donor.

The specimen sequenced was blood. The chain uses TRBV7-2 and TRBJ2-4; confidence is insufficient to name the D gene. Matching the DNA end better, TRBJ2-7 makes the J call doubtful. This clonotype was sampled from a human donor in good health. The DNA reads TGTGCCAGCAGCTTAGAAAGGAGATACGAGCAGTACTTC. It specifies CASSLERRYEQYF.